This T cell receptor (beta chain) emerged from a study of OX40 agonist ivuxolimab in advanced cancers. Study overall: Patients enrolled in dose escalation were diagnosed with hepatocellular carcinoma, melanoma, renal cell or head and neck cancer. Antecedent anti-PD-1, anti-PD-L1 or anti-CTLA-4 therapy was permissible, with roughly 36% having received some. Study-wide points: In general, CD8+ T cells held more expanded clones than CD4+ did, on average.

Regarding this clone: The antigen is undetermined.

It was autoimmune disease history or systemic immunosuppression that excluded patients. The protocol was immunoSEQ multiplex PCR, while the TCRdb copy is restricted to in-frame clones and leaves out a portion. Of 92,000 or so clones listed, about 90% are singletons. Losses at the gene ends were 6 bases for V and 11 bases for J; bases not matched to a gene: 10. The CDR3 sequence is 14 residues long. CDR1 and CDR2 from the germline V gene are SEHNR and FQNEAQ (reference sequence). The chain recombines TRBV7-9 with TRBJ1-6; TRBD1 agrees at 7 bases. Sequencing was performed on CD4+ or CD8+ T cells sorted from blood, taken in a trial of the OX40 agonist ivuxolimab. This TCR was recovered from an adult with an advanced solid tumor such as melanoma, head and neck, liver or kidney cancer. CDR3 protein: CASSHAQGSTPLHF. CDR3 nucleotides: TGTGCCAGCAGTCACGCACAGGGGAGTACACCCCTCCACTTT. The complete variable domain, with remaining parts taken from reference TRBV7-9 and TRBJ1-6, reads DTGVSQNPRHKITKRGQNVTFRCDPISEHNRLYWYRQTLGQGPEFLTYFQNEAQLEKSRLLSDRFSAERPKGSFSTLEIQRTEQGDSAMYLCASSHAQGSTPLHFGNGTRLTVT.